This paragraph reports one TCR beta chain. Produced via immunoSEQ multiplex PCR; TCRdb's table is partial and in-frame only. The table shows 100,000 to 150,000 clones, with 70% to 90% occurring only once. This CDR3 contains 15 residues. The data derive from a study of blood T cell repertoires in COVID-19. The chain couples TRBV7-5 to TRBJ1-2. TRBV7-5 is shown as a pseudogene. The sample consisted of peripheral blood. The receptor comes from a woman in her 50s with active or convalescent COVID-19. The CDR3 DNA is TGTGCCAGAAGCTTAATCGGGGAGAAGGACTATGGCTACACCTTC. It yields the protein CARSLIGEKDYGYTF.